This T cell receptor beta chain was documented in a study of cytomegalovirus exposure and HLA in healthy donors. Study-wide context: There were approximately 400 genotyped donors. Of these, roughly 84% fell in the genetic ancestry cluster associated with self-reported Caucasian donors.

The PCR ran on 60 Vbeta and 13 Jbeta primers. Here immunoSEQ multiplex PCR was the method, and the copy in TCRdb shows in-frame clones only, minus some. The table shows 95,000 to 100,000 clones, with 70% to 80% occurring only once. A word on this clone: What it recognizes is unknown.

V lost 5 bases to trimming and J lost 9 bases; unmatched junction nucleotides: 7. The CDR3 sequence is 14 residues long. Germline V gene sequence: CDR1 WNHNN, CDR2 SYGVQD (reference sequence). Study-level points and caveats: Later analysis associated a missense DCLRE1C variant with TCR beta V- and J-gene trimming. The listing of 150 to 200 TCR beta chains classed them as cytomegalovirus-associated. Indistinguishable V segments, including TRBV6-2 and TRBV6-3, were excluded.

The TCR comes from a female donor in good health and CMV-seronegative. The V and J genes are TRBV10-1 and TRBJ1-6; 7 nucleotides align to TRBD1. Sequenced sample: PBMCs. For the CDR3, the DNA is TGCGCCAGCAGTCGGACAGGCAATCCTTCACCCCTCCACTTT. Translating gives CASSRTGNPSPLHF.